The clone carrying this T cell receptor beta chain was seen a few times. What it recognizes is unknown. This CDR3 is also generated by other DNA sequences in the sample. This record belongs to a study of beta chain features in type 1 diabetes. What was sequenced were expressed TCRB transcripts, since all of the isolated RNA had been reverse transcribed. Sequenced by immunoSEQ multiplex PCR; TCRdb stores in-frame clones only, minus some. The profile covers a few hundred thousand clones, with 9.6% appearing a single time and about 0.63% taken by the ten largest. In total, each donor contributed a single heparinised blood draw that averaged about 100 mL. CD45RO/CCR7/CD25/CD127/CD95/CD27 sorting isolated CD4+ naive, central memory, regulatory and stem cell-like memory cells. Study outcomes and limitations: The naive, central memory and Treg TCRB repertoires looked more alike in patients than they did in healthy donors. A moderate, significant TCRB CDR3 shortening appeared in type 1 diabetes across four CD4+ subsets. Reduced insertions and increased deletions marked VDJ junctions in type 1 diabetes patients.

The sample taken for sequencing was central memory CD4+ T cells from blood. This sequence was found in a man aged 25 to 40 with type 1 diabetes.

The CDR3 region has the DNA TGTGCCAGCAGCGTATCGTCCGGGGAGACCCAGTACTTC. It yields the protein CASSVSSGETQYF. The chain employs TRBV9 and TRBJ2-5; D call uncertain. Trimming cost V 1 base and J 5 bases, with 9 bases left between them. The CDR3 is 13 residues long. In germline, CDR1 is SGDLS, CDR2 YYNGEE.